The 10 T cell receptor beta chains reported below all come from one sample, sequenced in a study of T cell repertoires in cytomegalovirus infection. MiXCR, run by TCRdb on the reads, gives a single entry per CDR3 protein. The sample holds about 900,000 distinct CDR3 sequences, around 31% seen once. Their antigen targets remain unknown. The source was cultured CD8+ T cells from PBMCs, collected from culture after CMV antigen stimulation. These receptors all stem from a human donor in good health (CMV status not recorded). Some clones in this sample may be carry-over from other donors' samples.

There are a few counts of this clonotype. The rearrangement joins TRBV6-6 to TRBJ2-5, with 12 bases lining up with TRBD2. V dropped 6 bases and J dropped 3; count of bases not matched to a gene: 8. Germline CDR1 reads MNHNY; CDR2 reads SVGAGI (reference sequence). The length of the CDR3 is 16 residues. CDR3 sequence (DNA): TGTGCCAGCAGGACCACCCTAGCGGGGGGGGAAGAGACCCAGTACTTC. Residues: CASRTTLAGGEETQYF.

This clonotype came up a few times. The genes are TRBV13 and TRBJ2-7, with TRBD2 as a possible D gene (6 bases). V lost 0 bases, J lost 3 bases, and 15 bases lay in between. Looked up from germline, CDR1 is PRHDT and CDR2 is FYEKMQ (reference sequence). This CDR3 contains 16 residues. The CDR3 loop reads CASSLGRGRVGYEQYV. Written as DNA, the CDR3 is TGTGCCAGCAGCTTAGGGCGGGGAAGGGTCGGCTACGAGCAGTACGTC.

A word on this clonotype: The junction differs from germline at one of its ends, possibly a read error. The J gene is TRBJ1-2, the V gene TRBV4-2, with D unresolved. Germline lookup yields CDR1 LGHNA and CDR2 YNFKEQ. The CDR3 spans 14 residues. CDR3 nucleotides: TGTGCCAGCAGCCAAGCAGAAGCTAACTATGGCTACATCTTC. Translation: CASSQAEANYGYIF.

The V call is TRBV20-1, the J call TRBJ2-7, with TRBD1 matching 7 bases. The CDR3 contains 12 residues. Germline loops: CDR1 DFQATT, CDR2 SNEGSKA (reference sequence). The trim removed 4 bases at V and 7 bases at J, leaving 7 bases unmatched. CDR3 amino acids: CSATRDRGEQYF. The CDR3 region has the DNA TGCAGTGCTACCCGGGACAGAGGGGAGCAGTACTTC.

The rearrangement links TRBV7-6 to TRBJ2-1; the D call may be TRBD1 or TRBD2 (5 bases each). The CDR3 loop spans 15 amino acids. With 3 bases removed from V and 7 bases from J, the gap between germline ends came to 16 bases. The germline CDR1 and CDR2 sequences are SGHVS and FNYEAQ. The CDR3 DNA reads as TGTGCCAGCAGCTTCGATGGGGACCCCAGGAATGAGCAGTTCTTC. This encodes CASSFDGDPRNEQFF.

The chain uses TRBV27 and TRBJ2-7, with D perhaps TRBD1 (6 bases). CDR3 length: 13 residues. Trimming removed 5 bases from V and 5 bases from J, with 13 bases in between. From germline, CDR1 is MNHEY and CDR2 SMNVEV (reference sequence). Written as DNA, the CDR3 is TGTGCCAGCAGTACGGGACAAGCGAACGAGCAGTACTTC. Translation: CASSTGQANEQYF.

This rearrangement joins TRBV27 to TRBJ1-2, with D possibly matching TRBD1 (6 bases). Germline loops: CDR1 MNHEY, CDR2 SMNVEV (reference sequence). There are 17 residues in the CDR3. The germline V and J ends were trimmed by 2 bases and 3 bases, with 19 bases remaining between them. The CDR3 region is CASSLMSRPGADYGYTF. The CDR3 DNA reads as TGTGCCAGCAGTTTAATGTCGCGGCCGGGGGCCGACTATGGCTACACCTTC.

V usage is TRBV7-4 and J usage is TRBJ1-2; TRBD1 might be the D (6 bases). Per the germline V gene, CDR1 is SGHVT and CDR2 is SQSDAQ. The CDR3 has 15 residues. V lost 1 base and J lost 5, with 14 bases in between. As DNA, the CDR3 is TGTGCCAGCAGCTTAGAGGGGGTGCGTTCGTATGGCTACACCTTC. Translating gives CASSLEGVRSYGYTF.

The rearrangement joins TRBV7-6 to TRBJ2-1; D ambiguous. CDR1 is SGHVS, CDR2 FNYEAQ, per germline. V lost 1 base and J 6 bases, leaving 10 bases between the germline ends. The CDR3 sequence is 14 residues long. The CDR3 region is CASSLVKGGNEQFF. The CDR3 DNA reads TGTGCCAGCAGCTTAGTTAAAGGTGGCAATGAGCAGTTCTTC.

This clonotype was detected a few times. The chain employs TRBV6-1 and TRBJ1-5; D unresolved. The CDR3 sequence is 16 residues long. Trimming shortened V by 2 bases and J by 2 bases, and 13 bases separated the two germline ends. Germline-derived CDR1 and CDR2 are MNHNS and SASEGT. The DNA of the CDR3 is TGTGCCAGCAGTGAAAGGTCCCGCCGGCGCAATCAGCCCCAGCATTTT. Protein sequence: CASSERSRRRNQPQHF.